These 9 T cell receptor beta chains were all obtained from the same sample, sequenced in a study of T cells in Graves' hyperthyroidism and ophthalmopathy. RNA transcripts yielded amplified TCR beta CDR3 regions. The HTBI primer set served for first-round RT-PCR of the TCR CDR3. MiXCR, applied by TCRdb to the multiplex PCR reads, yields one record per CDR3 protein. The sample has more than 95,000 distinct CDR3 sequences, less than 55% seen once. The source material was blood. The receptor set was obtained from a middle-aged man with Graves' hyperthyroidism.

In its sample, this clonotype was seen many times. The chain employs TRBV11-3 and TRBJ2-7; a possible D gene is TRBD1 (6 bases). The V end lost 1 base, the J end lost 2 bases, and 12 bases lay between the germline ends. Germline CDR1 is SGHNT and CDR2 is YENEEA. This CDR3 is 15 amino acids long. CDR3 DNA sequence: TGTGCCAGCAGCTTAGTTCGGACAGAAACCTACGAGCAGTACTTC. Amino acids: CASSLVRTETYEQYF. Looking up the rest from reference TRBV11-3 and TRBJ2-7 gives the full variable domain: EAGVVQSPRYKIIEKKQPVAFWCNPISGHNTLYWYLQNLGQGPELLIRYENEEAVDDSQLPKDRFSAERLKGVDSTLKIQPAELGDSAVYLCASSLVRTETYEQYFGPGTRLTVT.

The rearrangement uses TRBV6-5 and TRBJ1-6; D might be TRBD1 (6 bases). The germline V and J ends were trimmed by 5 bases and 3 bases, with 14 bases remaining between them. This CDR3 is built from 16 residues. Germline V gives CDR1 MNHEY, CDR2 SVGAGI. The CDR3 region is CASSPTRTDYNSPLHF. CDR3 DNA sequence: TGTGCCAGCAGTCCGACCCGGACAGACTATAATTCACCCCTCCACTTT.

A word on this clonotype: A much larger clonotype is one base distant, so this may be a read error. The chain uses TRBV4-3 and TRBJ2-7, with 12 bases fitting TRBD2. The CDR3 has 15 amino acids. Germline CDR1 reads LGHNA; CDR2 reads YSLEER. J was trimmed by 7 bases and V by 3 bases; bases with no gene match: 7. The CDR3 bases are TGCGCCAGCAGCCATAGACTAGCGGGAGCTCATGAGCAGTACTTC. It translates to CASSHRLAGAHEQYF.

This chain links TRBV10-1 with TRBJ2-3; D not resolved. V dropped 2 bases and J dropped 3 bases, with 3 bases sitting between them. The CDR3 contains 12 residues. The germline CDR1 and CDR2 sequences are WNHNN and SYGVQD (reference sequence). The CDR3: CASSEGTDTQYF. Here the CDR3 DNA reads TGCGCCAGCAGTGAGGGGACAGATACGCAGTATTTT.

This chain uses TRBV29-1 with TRBJ1-5; no reliable D call. Germline V gene sequence: CDR1 SQVTM, CDR2 ANQGSEA. The CDR3 extends over 13 amino acids. V was pared by 7 bases and J by 3 bases, with 13 bases between. This CDR3 is CSAAGDVNQPQHF. CDR3 in DNA: TGCAGCGCCGCCGGGGATGTCAATCAGCCCCAGCATTTT.

Only a few counts were recorded for this clonotype. A read error may produce the germline difference seen at one junction end. The chain has TRBV15 and TRBJ2-6; TRBD2 matches at 10 bases. The CDR3 consists of 16 residues. The germline V gene encodes CDR1 LNHNV and CDR2 YYDKDF (reference sequence). The CDR3 DNA follows: TGTGCCACCAGCAGAGATTGGAGCGGGGGGGGCAACGTCCTGACTTTC. Encoded protein: CATSRDWSGGGNVLTF.

This clonotype was detected ten times or more. The chain carries TRBV4-1 and TRBJ1-2, with 10 bases matching TRBD1. CDR3 size: 15 residues. CDR1 is MGHRA, CDR2 YSYEKL, per germline. Unmatched junction bases numbered 5, after V lost 1 base and J lost 6 bases. The CDR3 bases are TGCGCCAGCAGCCAAGGATCGACAGGGGGCGATGGCTACACCTTC. Translated: CASSQGSTGGDGYTF.

Worth noting for this clonotype: Because the CDR3 is missing its conserved closing phenylalanine or tryptophan, this is likely a read error. The limits of the CDR3 on the DNA are not certain, so only TCRdb's listed CDR3 is given. V is TRBV24-1 and J is TRBJ2-6; TRBD1 is the table's D call, not checked against the DNA. Both ends counted, the CDR3 spans 9 residues. In germline, CDR1 is KGHDR, CDR2 SFDVKD. The CDR3 loop reads CATSDPTGI.

This clonotype was picked up many times. The V and J genes are TRBV7-2 and TRBJ1-1; D may be TRBD1 (5 bases). V lost 5 bases, J lost 4 bases, and 11 bases lay in between. This CDR3 comprises 13 residues. CDR1 and CDR2 (germline): SGHTA, FQGNSA. In DNA form, the CDR3 reads TGTGCCAGCAGCGTATCAAGGGGCACTGAAGCTTTCTTT. This encodes CASSVSRGTEAFF.